This T cell receptor (beta chain) was observed in a study of blood T cell repertoires in COVID-19. Study overall: Samples representing acute and convalescent COVID-19 were sourced from the United States, Italy and Spain. PBMCs, B-cell-depleted T cells, or T cells were the source of the cDNA or gDNA that made up the material.

This clone was picked up many times. Source study methods: By means of reference gene primer amplification, nucleated cell counts were estimated. Sequenced by immunoSEQ multiplex PCR; TCRdb stores in-frame clones only, minus some. The V and J calls and the clone size are those of that table, but D and trimming were determined from the DNA. In the table there are around 180,000 clones, roughly 76% of which are singletons. The CDR3 is 15 residues long. The germline V and J ends were trimmed by 6 bases and 8 bases, with 17 bases remaining between them. Per the germline V gene, CDR1 is LNHDA and CDR2 is SQIVND (reference sequence). Seattle patient enrollment occurred during active infection, with longitudinal follow-up thereafter.

V is TRBV19 and J is TRBJ1-6; perhaps TRBD1 as D (6 bases). The sequence came from an elderly woman with COVID-19, enrolled during active disease. The sequencing sample was made of peripheral blood. The CDR3 sequence: CASSPRGRSDSPLHF. CDR3 coding DNA: TGTGCCAGTAGCCCCAGGGGAAGGAGTGATTCACCCCTCCACTTT.